These 5 T cell receptor beta chains were all obtained from the same sample, sequenced in a study of neurological immune-mediated disorders. TCRdb passed the 5' RACE reads through MiXCR, listing each CDR3 protein once. The table has 45,000 to 55,000 distinct CDR3 sequences, about 4.1% seen once; the top ten hold approximately 5.9%. Sequences were obtained from PBMCs. Source of these receptors: a man in his 60s with multiple sclerosis.

V gene TRBV7-6 combines with J gene TRBJ1-1; D gene ambiguous. Germline CDR1 is SGHVS and CDR2 is FNYEAQ. CDR3 length: 11 amino acids. The V end was cut by 4 bases, the J end by 7 bases, with 7 bases between. The CDR3 reads CASSSGFEAFF. The CDR3 region has the DNA TGTGCCAGCAGCTCCGGGTTTGAAGCTTTCTTT.

A note on this clonotype: This clone may be a read error of a much larger clone one base away. The chain links TRBV5-1 to TRBJ2-3; D ambiguous. The CDR3 is 12 amino acids. CDR1 and CDR2 (germline): SGHRS, YFSETQ. CDR3 in DNA: TGCGACAGCAGCTTGATCCCAGATACGCAGTATTTT. It translates to CDSSLIPDTQYF.

This clonotype occurred many times. V and J are TRBV27 and TRBJ1-5; TRBD1 matches 8 bases. The trim removed 5 bases at V and 7 bases at J, leaving 10 bases unmatched. This CDR3 has 15 residues. The V gene's germline CDR1 is MNHEY and CDR2 SMNVEV (reference sequence). This CDR3 is CASSRTGLNNQPQHF. The CDR3 DNA sequence: TGTGCCAGCAGTCGGACAGGGTTGAATAACCAGCCCCAGCATTTT.

This clonotype was recorded many times. CDR3 DNA sequence: TGCAGTGCTCATGGACTAGCGGGATTCAGTGAGCAGTTCTTC. Translated: CSAHGLAGFSEQFF. This chain connects TRBV20-1 to TRBJ2-1; 12 bases fit TRBD2. V lost 5 bases, J lost 9 bases, and 8 bases stayed unmatched. CDR3 length equals 14 residues. Germline V CDR1 and CDR2: DFQATT, SNEGSKA (reference sequence).

This clonotype came up a few times. A read error may be the cause here, since a much bigger clone is one base away. The chain is built from TRBV20-1 and TRBJ2-6; maybe TRBD1 (5 bases). Germline V gene lookup returns CDR1 DFQATT and CDR2 SNEGSKA (reference sequence). CDR3 size: 13 residues. In DNA form, the CDR3 reads TGCAGTGCTAGAATTCCTGGGGCCAAAGTCCTGACTTTC. Translating it yields CSARIPGAKVLTF.